Listed here are 24 T cell receptor beta chains from one sample, sequenced in a study of T-cell reconstitution after alpha-beta-depleted transplantation in children. Preparing the TCRbeta library involved the use of unique molecular identifiers. TCRdb reprocessed the PCR reads via MiXCR and lists one record per CDR3 protein. The sample has around 230,000 distinct CDR3 sequences, under 20% seen once. The sequences come from PBMCs, mostly from graft donor cells, collected 360 days after TCRalphabeta/CD19-depleted stem cell transplant. These TCRs come from a male patient aged 2 to 9 who had a stem cell transplant for acute lymphoblastic leukemia, so the T cells may come from the graft donor.

The rearrangement joins TRBV20-1 to TRBJ2-3, with unresolved D. V was cut by 6 bases and J by 5 bases, with 9 bases left in between. From germline, CDR1 is DFQATT and CDR2 SNEGSKA (reference sequence). The CDR3 consists of 11 residues. The CDR3: CSARSIDTQYF. The CDR3 coding sequence is TGCAGTGCGAGGTCCATAGATACGCAGTATTTT.

This clonotype was observed a few times. The J gene is TRBJ2-3, the V gene TRBV4-3; weak D call: TRBD2 (6 bases). Germline-derived CDR1 and CDR2 are LGHNA and YSLEER. Trimming cost V 0 bases and J 0 bases, with 7 bases left between them. This CDR3 spans 15 amino acids. The CDR3 sequence is CASSQDGTSTDTQYF. For the CDR3, the DNA is TGCGCCAGCAGCCAAGATGGGACTAGCACAGATACGCAGTATTTT.

The chain has TRBV5-1 and TRBJ1-1, with unresolved D. CDR1 is SGHRS and CDR2 is YFSETQ in the germline V gene. This CDR3 is 17 amino acids long. The V end lost 0 bases, the J end lost 0 bases, and 15 bases lay between the germline ends. CDR3: CASSLAYSSTVNTEAFF. DNA of the CDR3: TGCGCCAGCAGCTTGGCCTATAGCAGCACAGTGAACACTGAAGCTTTCTTT.

V and J are TRBV7-2 and TRBJ2-3, with D perhaps matching TRBD2 (5 bases). Per the germline V gene, CDR1 is SGHTA and CDR2 is FQGNSA. V shed 5 bases and J shed 4 bases, with 16 bases lying between them. The CDR3 is 15 residues long. The CDR3 coding sequence is TGTGCCAGCAGCCGATTGATTCGGGGTGCAGATACGCAGTATTTT. Translation: CASSRLIRGADTQYF.

The V gene is TRBV6-2 or TRBV6-3, the J gene TRBJ2-5; TRBD2 might be the D (5 bases). The V end lost 6 bases, the J end lost 3 bases, and 11 bases lay between the germline ends. The CDR3 contains 13 residues. Looked up from germline, CDR1 is MNHEY and CDR2 is SVGEGT. In nucleotides, the CDR3 is TGTGCCAGCAGGCGGCCAGCGGAAGAGACCCAGTACTTC. Amino acid sequence: CASRRPAEETQYF.

This clonotype has only a few counts. The V gene is TRBV28, the J gene TRBJ2-1, with 15 positions matching TRBD2. The germline CDR1 and CDR2 sequences are MDHEN and SYDVKM. After removal of 7 bases from V and 6 bases from J, the junction contained 13 bases not matched to a gene. This CDR3 spans 18 amino acids. CDR3 amino acids: CASNLPRRTSGRANEQFF. The CDR3 DNA reads as TGTGCCAGCAACCTACCACGCAGGACTAGCGGGAGGGCCAATGAGCAGTTCTTC.

The chain uses TRBV6-5 and TRBJ2-4; 9 positions agree with TRBD1. The V and J ends lost 2 bases and 8 bases, in that order; junction bases with no gene match: 10. The CDR3 totals 16 residues. Germline values: CDR1 MNHEY, CDR2 SVGAGI. CDR3 sequence reads: CASSYATGQGVDIQYF. The DNA for the CDR3 is TGTGCCAGCAGTTACGCAACGGGACAGGGTGTCGACATTCAGTACTTC.

This clonotype was picked up a small number of times. This chain connects TRBV28 to TRBJ2-1, with 8 nucleotides matching TRBD1. The CDR3 is 17 residues long. Germline V gene sequence: CDR1 MDHEN, CDR2 SYDVKM. Trimming cost V 6 bases and J 7 bases; bases outside gene matches: 17. CDR3 loop: CASSLNWAGGFGNEQFF. CDR3 nucleotide sequence: TGTGCCAGCAGCCTTAACTGGGCAGGGGGCTTTGGGAATGAGCAGTTCTTC.

This chain connects TRBV5-1 to TRBJ2-5; TRBD1 matches 7 bases. In germline, CDR1 is SGHRS, CDR2 YFSETQ. The CDR3 runs 15 residues. The V and J ends lost 4 bases and 2 bases, in that order; junction bases with no gene match: 8. CDR3 in DNA: TGCGCCAGCAGCCCCGGACAGGTTCCGCAAGAGACCCAGTACTTC. Translated: CASSPGQVPQETQYF. Full variable domain (missing parts from reference TRBV5-1 and TRBJ2-5): KAGVTQTPRYLIKTRGQQVTLSCSPISGHRSVSWYQQTPGQGLQFLFEYFSETQRNKGNFPGRFSGRQFSNSRSEMNVSTLELGDSALYLCASSPGQVPQETQYFGPGTRLLVL.

This clonotype was picked up many times. This chain uses TRBV7-9 with TRBJ2-5, with 9 positions matching TRBD1. The CDR3 covers 15 residues. CDR1 and CDR2 from the germline V gene are SEHNR and FQNEAQ (reference sequence). The V and J ends lost 5 bases and 2 bases, in that order; junction bases with no gene match: 6. CDR3 DNA: TGTGCCAGCAGCCCTCGGGACAGGGTTCAAGAGACCCAGTACTTC. It is translated as CASSPRDRVQETQYF.

The V call is TRBV7-6, the J call TRBJ2-1; 8 nucleotides agree with TRBD2. The CDR3 has 14 residues. With 7 bases clipped from V and 5 bases from J, the junction kept 7 bases outside the gene matches. Germline assignment: CDR1 SGHVS and CDR2 FNYEAQ. The CDR3, as DNA: TGTGCCAGCATCCGTCGGGGGGGAAACAATGAGCAGTTCTTC. Translation gives CASIRRGGNNEQFF.

V is TRBV28 and J is TRBJ2-2, with 9 positions matching TRBD1. Germline values: CDR1 MDHEN, CDR2 SYDVKM. The V and J ends lost 5 bases and 4 bases, in that order; junction bases with no gene match: 5. This CDR3 contains 15 residues. CDR3 in amino acids: CASSTGQGRTGELFF. The CDR3 DNA follows: TGTGCCAGCAGTACGGGACAGGGACGCACCGGGGAGCTGTTTTTT.

This clonotype was observed a few times. The J gene is TRBJ2-1, the V gene TRBV7-9; D is perhaps TRBD1 or TRBD2 (5 bases each). The CDR3 is 16 residues long. Deletions cut 4 bases from V and 0 bases from J, with 13 bases between. Germline lookup yields CDR1 SEHNR and CDR2 FQNEAQ (reference sequence). The CDR3 is CASSWGRGSSYNEQFF. The CDR3 bases are TGTGCCAGCAGCTGGGGCCGGGGAAGCTCCTACAATGAGCAGTTCTTC. Combining the CDR3 with reference TRBV7-9 and TRBJ2-1 gives the whole variable domain DTGVSQNPRHKITKRGQNVTFRCDPISEHNRLYWYRQTLGQGPEFLTYFQNEAQLEKSRLLSDRFSAERPKGSFSTLEIQRTEQGDSAMYLCASSWGRGSSYNEQFFGPGTRLTVL.

The chain recombines TRBV11-2 with TRBJ2-1; TRBD1 is a possible D gene (6 bases). With 5 bases removed from V and 4 bases from J, the gap between germline ends came to 21 bases. CDR3 length: 17 amino acids. Germline loops: CDR1 SGHAT, CDR2 FQNNGV. CDR3 protein: CASSNTGQPPIYNEQFF. CDR3 bases: TGTGCCAGCAGCAATACAGGGCAGCCTCCTATATACAATGAGCAGTTCTTC.

The rearrangement links TRBV11-3 to TRBJ2-1; 7 nucleotides align to TRBD1. The CDR3 sequence is 15 residues long. V lost 5 bases, J lost 1 base, and 5 bases stayed unmatched. Germline CDR1 is SGHNT and CDR2 is YENEEA. CDR3 in DNA: TGTGCCAGCAGCATGAGACAGGGTTCCTACAATGAGCAGTTCTTC. It codes for CASSMRQGSYNEQFF.

This clonotype was observed a handful of times. The gene calls are TRBV20-1 and TRBJ2-7; no clear D gene. Germline CDR1 and CDR2: DFQATT and SNEGSKA (reference sequence). This CDR3 is built from 12 residues. The ends were cut back, 6 bases at V and 5 bases at J, with 14 bases in the middle. The CDR3 spells CSAPPRINEQYF. The DNA of the CDR3 is TGCAGTGCCCCCCCGCGTATTAACGAGCAGTACTTC.

This chain uses TRBV12-3 or TRBV12-4 with TRBJ2-5; 10 bases are a match to TRBD2. The CDR3 runs 14 residues. After removal of 6 bases from V and 3 bases from J, the junction contained 4 bases not matched to a gene. The DNA of the CDR3 is TGTGCCAGCAGACTAGCGGGGACTAAAGAGACCCAGTACTTC. Translated: CASRLAGTKETQYF.

Many counts were recorded for this clonotype. The V gene is TRBV5-1, the J gene TRBJ2-7, with a possible D match to TRBD1 (5 bases). The germline CDR1 and CDR2 sequences are SGHRS and YFSETQ. Deletions cut 1 base from V and 5 bases from J, with 10 bases between. This CDR3 spans 13 amino acids. The CDR3 DNA is TGCGCCAGCAGCTTGTCAGGGCCCGACGAGCAGTACTTC. It codes for CASSLSGPDEQYF.

The rearrangement joins TRBV20-1 to TRBJ1-6; a weak D match, TRBD1 (5 bases). Germline values: CDR1 DFQATT, CDR2 SNEGSKA (reference sequence). V shed 1 base and J shed 0 bases, with 10 bases lying between them. The CDR3 extends over 16 amino acids. CDR3 DNA: TGCAGTGCTAGAGGACAGTTAAGCTCCTATAATTCACCCCTCCACTTT. Encoded protein: CSARGQLSSYNSPLHF.

Comment on this clonotype: The junction and the germline gene differ at one end; a read error may be behind it. V gene TRBV24-1 combines with J gene TRBJ2-5; D not certain. The CDR3 length is 14 residues. Per the germline V gene, CDR1 is KGHDR and CDR2 is SFDVKD. As DNA, the CDR3 is TGTGCCACCAGTGCCAATAGGTACCAAGAGATCCAGTACTTC. It translates to CATSANRYQEIQYF.

The chain recombines TRBV5-1 with TRBJ2-1; 12 bases line up with TRBD2. Germline CDR1 reads SGHRS; CDR2 reads YFSETQ. There are 17 residues in the CDR3. Trimming at V came to 2 bases and at J to 3 bases, leaving 6 bases not matched to a gene. The CDR3 region is CASSFGLAGNFYNEQFF. As DNA, the CDR3 is TGCGCCAGCAGCTTCGGACTAGCGGGAAACTTCTACAATGAGCAGTTCTTC.

This chain uses TRBV7-2 with TRBJ2-5; D unresolved. V dropped 1 base and J dropped 1 base, with 7 bases sitting between them. Germline CDR1 and CDR2: SGHTA and FQGNSA. This CDR3 is built from 14 residues. CDR3 region: CASSLDYVQETQYF. CDR3 nucleotides: TGTGCCAGCAGCTTAGACTACGTCCAAGAGACCCAGTACTTC. Based on the CDR3 plus reference TRBV7-2 and TRBJ2-5, the full variable domain is GAGVSQSPSNKVTEKGKDVELRCDPISGHTALYWYRQSLGQGLEFLIYFQGNSAPDKSGLPSDRFSAERTGGSVSTLTIQRTQQEDSAVYLCASSLDYVQETQYFGPGTRLLVL.

The V and J genes are TRBV12-3 or TRBV12-4 and TRBJ2-3; possible D gene TRBD1, 6 bases. With 6 bases removed from V and 4 bases from J, the gap between germline ends came to 11 bases. This CDR3 region has 13 residues. For the CDR3, the DNA is TGTGCCAGCAGGTCTACAGGGTCAGATACGCAGTATTTT. Translation: CASRSTGSDTQYF.

Only a few counts were recorded for this clonotype. The chain recombines TRBV27 with TRBJ1-5; D is unclear. Germline V CDR1 and CDR2: MNHEY, SMNVEV (reference sequence). The V and J ends lost 3 bases and 0 bases respectively, with 6 bases between them. This CDR3 spans 14 amino acids. CDR3 in DNA: TGTGCCAGCAGTTTGAGTTATAGCAATCAGCCCCAGCATTTT. It yields the protein CASSLSYSNQPQHF.